The 5 T cell receptor beta chains given below trace back to one sample, sequenced in a study of T cell responses to AZD1222 COVID-19 vaccine. The method was immunoSEQ multiplex PCR; TCRdb's version includes in-frame clones alone and lacks a portion of them. The data hold over 130,000 clones, with about 86% observed a single time. Here the sequenced sample was peripheral blood, taken on day 0 of AZD1222 vaccination. The receptors shown here come from an adult in good health.

The chain recombines TRBV28 with TRBJ2-1; D uncertain. Germline CDR1 MDHEN, CDR2 SYDVKM. The CDR3 has 20 residues. The ends were cut back, 6 bases at V and 0 bases at J, with 27 bases in the middle. CDR3 sequence reads: CASSLSTPSLNLISYNEQFF. DNA for the CDR3: TGTGCCAGCAGCTTGTCCACTCCTTCCCTAAACCTAATCTCCTACAATGAGCAGTTCTTC.

This chain connects TRBV7-2 to TRBJ2-7, with D unclear. The CDR3 runs to 12 residues. In germline, CDR1 is SGHTA, CDR2 FQGNSA. V was trimmed by 5 bases and J by 4 bases, leaving 9 bases between them. Written as DNA, the CDR3 is TGTGCCAGCAGCCCCCAGGAGTACGAGCAGTACTTC. Translation: CASSPQEYEQYF.

V usage is TRBV6-5 and J usage is TRBJ1-1, with 7 nucleotides matching TRBD1. CDR1 MNHEY and CDR2 SVGAGI come from the germline V gene. Trimming cost V 6 bases and J 8 bases; bases outside gene matches: 6. CDR3 length equals 12 residues. For the CDR3, the DNA is TGTGCCAGCAGGACAGGGTTGGTGGAAGCTTTCTTT. Its protein is CASRTGLVEAFF.

DNA for the CDR3: TGTGCCATCAGTGGGGCTAGCGGGAGACTAACACACAATGAGCAGTTCTTC. Amino acids: CAISGASGRLTHNEQFF. This chain links TRBV10-3 with TRBJ2-1; 10 bases align to TRBD2. CDR1 and CDR2 (germline): ENHRY, SYGVKD. CDR3 length equals 17 residues. J lost 5 bases, V lost 4 bases, and 11 bases had no gene match.

The CDR3, as DNA: TGCGCCAGCAAGGCGGACCCATCCACTGAAGCTTTCTTT. Protein: CASKADPSTEAFF. The chain recombines TRBV5-1 with TRBJ1-1; D uncertain. CDR3 length equals 13 residues. The V and J ends lost 6 bases and 4 bases respectively, with 13 bases between them. The germline V gene encodes CDR1 SGHRS and CDR2 YFSETQ.